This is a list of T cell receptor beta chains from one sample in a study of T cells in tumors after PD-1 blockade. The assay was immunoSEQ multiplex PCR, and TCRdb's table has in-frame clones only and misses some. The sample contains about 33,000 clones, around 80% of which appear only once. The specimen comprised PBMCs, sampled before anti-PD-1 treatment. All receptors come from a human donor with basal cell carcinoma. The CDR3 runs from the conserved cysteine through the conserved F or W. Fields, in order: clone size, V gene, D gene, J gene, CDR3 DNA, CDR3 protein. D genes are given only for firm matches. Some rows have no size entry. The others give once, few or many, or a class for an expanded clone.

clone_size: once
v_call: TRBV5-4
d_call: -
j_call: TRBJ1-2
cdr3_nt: TGTGCCAGCAGCGATAGGAGGAACTATGGCTACACCTTC
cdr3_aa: CASSDRRNYGYTF

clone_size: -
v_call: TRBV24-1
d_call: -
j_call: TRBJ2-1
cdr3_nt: TGTGCCACCAGTGAACCATCCCCGGTAGATGAGCAGTTCTTC
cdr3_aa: CATSEPSPVDEQFF

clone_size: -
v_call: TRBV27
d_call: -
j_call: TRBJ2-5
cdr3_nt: TGTGCCAGCAGTTTAATCGGAATGTACCAAGAGACCCAGTACTTC
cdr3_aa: CASSLIGMYQETQYF

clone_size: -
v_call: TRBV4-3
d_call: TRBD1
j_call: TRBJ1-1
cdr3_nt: TGCGCCAGCAGCCAAGGACAGGGGACCACTGAAGCTTTCTTT
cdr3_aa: CASSQGQGTTEAFF

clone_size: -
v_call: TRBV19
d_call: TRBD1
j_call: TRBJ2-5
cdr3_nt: TGTGCCAGTAGTATGGGGACAGGGAGAGAGACCCAGTACTTC
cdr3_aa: CASSMGTGRETQYF

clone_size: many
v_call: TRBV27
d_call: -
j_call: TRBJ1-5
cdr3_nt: TGTGCCAGCAGTTTAGGGGGGGCTCCAAATCAGCCCCAGCATTTT
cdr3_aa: CASSLGGAPNQPQHF

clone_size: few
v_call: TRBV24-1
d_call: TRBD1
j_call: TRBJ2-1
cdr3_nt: TGTGCCACCAGTGAGTCAGGGGGCATGTGGCCTAATGAGCAGTTCTTC
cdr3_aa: CATSESGGMWPNEQFF

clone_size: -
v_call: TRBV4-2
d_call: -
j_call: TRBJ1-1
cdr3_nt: TGTGCCAGCAGCCCCGGGACATATAAGGCTTTCTTT
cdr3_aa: CASSPGTYKAFF

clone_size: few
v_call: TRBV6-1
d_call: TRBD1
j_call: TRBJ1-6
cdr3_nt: TGTGCCAGCAGTCAGCCGACAGGGGTCAATTCACCCCTCCACTTT
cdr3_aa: CASSQPTGVNSPLHF

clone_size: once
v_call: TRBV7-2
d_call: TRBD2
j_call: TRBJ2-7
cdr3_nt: TGTGCCAGCAGCTTATTCTCCGGCGGGGGGCTCGAGCAGTACTTC
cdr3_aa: CASSLFSGGGLEQYF

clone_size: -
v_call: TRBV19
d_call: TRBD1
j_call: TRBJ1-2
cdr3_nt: TGTGCCAGCCGACAGGGATCTACGGGCTACACCTTC
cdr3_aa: CASRQGSTGYTF

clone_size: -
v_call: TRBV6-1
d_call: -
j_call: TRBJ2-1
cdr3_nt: TGTGCCAGCAGTGAAGCGCTGTTACCCAGCTCCTACAATGAGCAGTTCTTC
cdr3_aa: CASSEALLPSSYNEQFF

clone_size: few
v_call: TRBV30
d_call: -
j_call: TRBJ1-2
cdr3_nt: TGTGCCTTGGAGGGTGGGACCCCCCGTCTTAACTATGGCTACACCTTC
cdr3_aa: CALEGGTPRLNYGYTF

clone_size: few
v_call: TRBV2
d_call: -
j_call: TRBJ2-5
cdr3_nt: TGTGCCAGCAGTGGTACTTTTAAAGAGACCCAGTACTTC
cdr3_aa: CASSGTFKETQYF

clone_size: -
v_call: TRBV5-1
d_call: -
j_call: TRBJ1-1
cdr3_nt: TGCGCCAGCAGCTTGGCCCTCAGGGACACTGAAGCTTTCTTT
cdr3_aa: CASSLALRDTEAFF

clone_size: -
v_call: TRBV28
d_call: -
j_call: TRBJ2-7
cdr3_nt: TGTGCCAGCGCATTCGACAGTAATTCCGAGCAGTACTTC
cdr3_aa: CASAFDSNSEQYF

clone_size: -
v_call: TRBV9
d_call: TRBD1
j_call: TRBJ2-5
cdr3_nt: TGTGCCAGCAGCGCCCAGGGACAGGGCCAGGAGACCCAGTACTTC
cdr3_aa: CASSAQGQGQETQYF